Listed below are T cell receptor beta chains from one sample, sequenced in a study of blood T cells in healthy people across ages. TCRdb ran MiXCR on the 5' RACE reads and lists one entry per CDR3 protein. The table shows 800,000 to 1,000,000 distinct CDR3 sequences, with approximately 49% occurring only once. The sequenced sample was blood. These receptors were collected from a man aged 30-40 years in good health. The CDR3 runs from the conserved cysteine through the conserved F or W.

TRBV4-2	TRBJ2-3	CASSQGPGYPHGDTQYF
TRBV9	TRBJ2-1	CASSPSRGIVNEQFF
TRBV7-9	TRBJ2-7	CASSLSARGGIASNEQYF
TRBV27	TRBJ2-1	CASSFLAGGINEQFF
TRBV27	TRBJ1-2	CASSRSALDRSYGYTF
TRBV7-2	TRBJ2-3	CASSGNSGGGADTQYF
TRBV6-6	TRBJ1-1	CASSYPESEAFF
TRBV12-3/TRBV12-4	TRBJ2-3	CASIVSGGTDTQYF
TRBV7-2	TRBJ2-5	CASALEGKTQYF
TRBV6-1	TRBJ2-2	CASKPRWTSGGSNTGELFF
TRBV27	TRBJ1-2	CASSRTFGENYGYTF
TRBV28	TRBJ1-2	CASSLIGNPYGYTF
TRBV6-2/TRBV6-3	TRBJ2-4	CASSYGDSANIQYF
TRBV27	TRBJ1-1	CASSPRDRVPTEAFF
TRBV2	TRBJ2-3	CASGRSGGNTDTQYF
TRBV24-1	TRBJ2-3	CATSPPGRSSTDTQYF
TRBV6-5	TRBJ2-7	CASSAGTAFSYEQYF
TRBV3-1	TRBJ2-1	CASSQNRAGSSYNEQFF
TRBV6-5	TRBJ2-4	CASGTSEGIQYF
TRBV24-1	TRBJ2-1	CATSAGLEQFF
TRBV6-2/TRBV6-3	TRBJ1-2	CASSQSAPEANYGYTF
TRBV7-2	TRBJ2-5	CASSVGLLETQYF